These 30 T cell receptor beta chains were all obtained from the same sample, sequenced in a study of T cell changes during pregnancy in multiple sclerosis. Only in-frame clones appear in the TCRdb table, and some are missing; sequencing was by immunoSEQ multiplex PCR. The repertoire consists of fewer than 25,000 clones, with about 89% occurring once and the leading ten covering approximately 6.3%. The material sequenced was CD8+ T cells from peripheral blood mononuclear cells, taken in the first trimester of pregnancy. Receptors originate from a female donor with multiple sclerosis, enrolled in a pregnancy study.

The chain has TRBV4-1 and TRBJ2-1; D possibly corresponds to TRBD2 (5 bases). Trimming stripped 0 bases from V and 3 bases from J, with 12 bases between. The CDR3 covers 16 residues. CDR1 is MGHRA, CDR2 YSYEKL, per germline. The CDR3: CASSQDRGRGYNEQFF. CDR3 nucleotides: TGCGCCAGCAGCCAAGATCGAGGGAGAGGCTACAATGAGCAGTTCTTC.

The chain has TRBV21-1 and TRBJ2-5; the DNA was not compared with TRBD2, the D call given in the table. TRBV21-1 is listed as a pseudogene. This CDR3 is 16 amino acids long. The CDR3, as DNA: TGTGCCAGCAGAAAAGGACCGGGACTAGTATACGAGACCCAGTACTTC. Its protein is CASRKGPGLVYETQYF.

V usage is TRBV27 and J usage is TRBJ2-7; TRBD1 is a possible D gene (5 bases). V lost 7 bases, J lost 4 bases, and 20 bases lay in between. The length of the CDR3 is 15 residues. Germline V gives CDR1 MNHEY, CDR2 SMNVEV (reference sequence). The CDR3 nucleotides read TGTGCCAGCACCGCAAGCTGGCCAGGGCAGTACGAGCAGTACTTC. Protein sequence: CASTASWPGQYEQYF.

The chain joins TRBV27 to TRBJ2-1; a weak D match, TRBD2 (5 bases). CDR3 length: 19 residues. Trimming cost V 4 bases and J 1 base, with 23 bases left between them. Germline loops: CDR1 MNHEY, CDR2 SMNVEV (reference sequence). The CDR3 region has the DNA TGTGCCAGCAGTTCTTCTACACGGGGAGCCCCGATATCCTACAATGAGCAGTTCTTC. It specifies CASSSSTRGAPISYNEQFF.

The chain is built from TRBV4-2 and TRBJ2-5; 8 bases map to TRBD2. V lost 0 bases, J lost 7 bases, and 10 bases stayed unmatched. Germline-derived CDR1 and CDR2 are LGHNA and YNFKEQ. This CDR3 has 16 amino acids. The CDR3 loop reads CASSQDPSGSGGTQYF. DNA for the CDR3: TGTGCCAGCAGCCAAGACCCCAGCGGGAGCGGTGGGACCCAGTACTTC.

The chain employs TRBV25-1 and TRBJ2-5; no clear D. Trimming left V 3 bases short and J 3 bases short, with 5 bases between. The germline gives CDR1 MGHDK, CDR2 SYGVNS. The CDR3 consists of 12 residues. CDR3 loop: CASSDPKETQYF. Here the CDR3 DNA reads TGTGCCAGCAGTGACCCAAAAGAGACCCAGTACTTC.

This clone was counted a single time. This chain links TRBV27 with TRBJ1-1; TRBD1 matches at 7 bases. Germline V gene lookup returns CDR1 MNHEY and CDR2 SMNVEV (reference sequence). The CDR3 has 14 amino acids. Trimming at V came to 5 bases and at J to 7 bases, leaving 10 bases not matched to a gene. The CDR3 DNA sequence: TGTGCCAGCAGTCCGCGGACAGGACACCTTGAAGCTTTCTTT. Amino acids: CASSPRTGHLEAFF.

This clone was seen once. The chain combines TRBV7-3 with TRBJ2-2; D perhaps matches TRBD2 (5 bases). Per the germline V gene, CDR1 is SGHTA and CDR2 is FQGTGA. The CDR3 is made up of 17 amino acids. Trimming shortened V by 1 base and J by 1 base, and 13 bases separated the two germline ends. This CDR3 is CASSLSGLAQNTGELFF. CDR3 bases: TGTGCCAGCAGCTTAAGCGGCCTAGCCCAGAACACCGGGGAGCTGTTTTTT.

The chain is built from TRBV7-9 and TRBJ1-2, with D maybe TRBD1 (6 bases). The CDR3 has 13 residues. The germline CDR1 and CDR2 sequences are SEHNR and FQNEAQ (reference sequence). Trimming removed 5 bases at V and 5 bases at J, with 12 bases between. The CDR3 nucleotides read TGTGCCAGCAGCCCCAACAGGGCATATGGCTACACCTTC. It is translated as CASSPNRAYGYTF.

The chain has TRBV7-2 and TRBJ2-7; D is ambiguous. This CDR3 has 12 amino acids. CDR1 and CDR2 from the germline V gene are SGHTA and FQGNSA. V gave up 4 bases and J gave up 5 bases, with 9 bases separating them. Here the CDR3 reads CASSYWADEQYF. The DNA of the CDR3 is TGTGCCAGCAGCTACTGGGCCGACGAGCAGTACTTC.

This rearrangement joins TRBV6-1 to TRBJ2-7; 12 nucleotides line up with TRBD2. Germline V CDR1 and CDR2: MNHNS, SASEGT. CDR3 length equals 14 residues. V lost 7 bases, J lost 5 bases, and 6 bases stayed unmatched. The CDR3 DNA sequence: TGTGCCAGCATGACTAGCGGGAGCCCCCACGAGCAGTACTTC. Translated: CASMTSGSPHEQYF.

V gene TRBV7-9 combines with J gene TRBJ2-7; 14 bases map to TRBD2. The germline V gene has CDR1 SEHNR and CDR2 FQNEAQ (reference sequence). CDR3 length: 15 residues. The J segment lost 6 bases and the V segment lost 5 bases, leaving 6 bases of the junction unmatched. The CDR3: CASSLGLAGDGEQYF. Here the CDR3 DNA reads TGTGCCAGCAGCCTGGGACTAGCGGGAGATGGCGAGCAGTACTTC.

The chain carries TRBV21-1 and TRBJ1-2; the table assigns TRBD1, which was not confirmed against the DNA. TRBV21-1 is labeled a pseudogene. CDR3 length: 13 amino acids. The CDR3 here is CASSKGALRGYTF. The DNA of the CDR3 is TGTGCCAGCAGCAAGGGGGCGCTAAGAGGCTACACCTTC.

This clone appeared once. This chain uses TRBV9 with TRBJ2-7, with TRBD1 matching 7 bases. After removal of 3 bases from V and 1 base from J, the junction contained 7 bases not matched to a gene. The CDR3 runs 15 residues. CDR1 and CDR2 from the germline V gene are SGDLS and YYNGEE. The CDR3 DNA sequence: TGTGCCAGCAGCGAAAAAACAGGGGTTTCCTACGAGCAGTACTTC. Encoded protein: CASSEKTGVSYEQYF.

The chain is built from TRBV4-3 and TRBJ2-5; TRBD2 aligns across 8 bases. The germline gives CDR1 LGHNA, CDR2 YSLEER. The CDR3 consists of 17 residues. Trimming took 0 bases from V and 5 from J; bases not matched to a gene: 11. In DNA form, the CDR3 reads TGCGCCAGCAGCCAAGATGGATCGGGGGGGGGTACGGAGACCCAGTACTTC. It encodes CASSQDGSGGGTETQYF.

This rearrangement joins TRBV4-1 to TRBJ2-3; 10 bases are a match to TRBD2. This CDR3 is 16 amino acids long. CDR1 MGHRA and CDR2 YSYEKL come from the germline V gene. The V segment lost 2 bases and the J segment 3 bases; nucleotides outside the gene matches: 5. As DNA, the CDR3 is TGCGCCAGCAGCCAACTTGCTAGCGGGAGAACAGATACGCAGTATTTT. It encodes CASSQLASGRTDTQYF.

The chain carries TRBV21-1 and TRBJ2-7; the D call in the table, TRBD2, was not verified against the DNA. TRBV21-1 has pseudogene status. The length of the CDR3 is 18 residues. The CDR3 region is CASSKERLAGGPSYEQYF. In DNA, the CDR3 is TGTGCCAGCAGCAAAGAGAGACTAGCGGGAGGGCCGTCCTACGAGCAGTACTTC.

The V call is TRBV27, the J call TRBJ2-4; D possibly corresponds to TRBD2 (5 bases). Trimming left V 3 bases short and J 9 bases short, with 12 bases between. The germline V gene encodes CDR1 MNHEY and CDR2 SMNVEV (reference sequence). The CDR3 sequence is 13 residues long. CDR3 protein: CASSFASEGIQYF. The CDR3 DNA reads TGTGCCAGCAGTTTCGCGTCCGAGGGCATTCAGTACTTC.

The chain couples TRBV7-9 to TRBJ2-7; D is uncertain. From germline, CDR1 is SEHNR and CDR2 FQNEAQ (reference sequence). The CDR3 consists of 13 residues. Trimming pared 5 bases from V and 4 bases from J, leaving 12 bases between. CDR3 protein: CASSPTNYYEQYF. In DNA, the CDR3 is TGTGCCAGCAGCCCGACAAATTATTACGAGCAGTACTTC.

The chain links TRBV27 to TRBJ2-7; TRBD1 is a possible D gene (6 bases). The length of the CDR3 is 16 residues. Trimming shortened V by 4 bases and J by 7 bases, and 23 bases separated the two germline ends. CDR1 and CDR2 (germline): MNHEY, SMNVEV (reference sequence). As DNA, the CDR3 is TGTGCCAGCAGTTCTGACAGGACCCATCCGAGAGGAGAGCAGTACTTC. Translation: CASSSDRTHPRGEQYF.

This clone was counted a single time. This chain connects TRBV15 to TRBJ2-2; no clear D gene. The length of the CDR3 is 14 residues. Germline V CDR1 and CDR2: LNHNV, YYDKDF (reference sequence). The V end was cut by 1 base, the J end by 6 bases, with 9 bases between. The CDR3 loop is CATSRATGAGELFF. DNA for the CDR3: TGTGCCACCAGCAGAGCAACGGGTGCCGGGGAGCTGTTTTTT.

The chain recombines TRBV29-1 with TRBJ1-1; D is unresolved. The CDR3 covers 15 residues. Trimming left V 0 bases short and J 4 bases short, with 15 bases between. Germline V CDR1 and CDR2: SQVTM, ANQGSEA. The CDR3 DNA reads TGCAGCGTTGAAGACCTACCGGGTCGGATCACTGAAGCTTTCTTT. It codes for CSVEDLPGRITEAFF.

This clone counts as medium-sized. The chain links TRBV6-4 to TRBJ2-1, with TRBD2 identical over 7 bases. Germline values: CDR1 MRHNA, CDR2 SNTAGT. The CDR3 extends over 12 amino acids. J lost 9 bases, V lost 2 bases, and 1 base had no gene match. CDR3 bases: TGTGCCAGCAGTGACAGGGAGGGTGAGCAGTTCTTC. Its protein product is CASSDREGEQFF.

The genes are TRBV7-2 and TRBJ2-1; TRBD2 matches at 11 bases. V lost 2 bases and J lost 4; bases outside the gene matches: 4. This CDR3 contains 16 residues. Per germline, CDR1 SGHTA and CDR2 FQGNSA. The CDR3 loop reads CASSLYRTSGYNEQFF. CDR3 coding DNA: TGTGCCAGCAGCTTATATCGGACTAGCGGGTACAATGAGCAGTTCTTC.

V gene TRBV5-8 combines with J gene TRBJ1-2; D unresolved. The germline V and J ends were trimmed by 3 bases and 8 bases, with 17 bases remaining between them. The CDR3 loop spans 14 amino acids. In germline, CDR1 is SGHTS, CDR2 YDEGEE. The CDR3 nucleotides are TGTGCCAGCAGCTCAACTCACGACCGGAGGGGCTACACCTTC. It translates to CASSSTHDRRGYTF.

The V call is TRBV6-6, the J call TRBJ1-1, with 11 bases lining up with TRBD1. This CDR3 contains 16 residues. Germline CDR1 reads MNHNY; CDR2 reads SVGAGI (reference sequence). The V and J ends lost 5 bases and 4 bases, in that order; junction bases with no gene match: 9. The CDR3 sequence is CASSNLGQGASTEAFF. The CDR3 bases are TGTGCCAGCAGTAATCTTGGACAGGGGGCGAGCACTGAAGCTTTCTTT.

The chain has TRBV6-1 and TRBJ2-3; the D is unclear. In germline, CDR1 is MNHNS, CDR2 SASEGT. V lost 4 bases, J lost 2 bases, and 10 bases lay in between. CDR3 length: 14 amino acids. The CDR3 here is CASSVEPTTDTQYF. In DNA, the CDR3 is TGTGCCAGCAGTGTTGAGCCTACCACAGATACGCAGTATTTT.

This rearrangement joins TRBV9 to TRBJ1-3; D unresolved. The germline V gene encodes CDR1 SGDLS and CDR2 YYNGEE. V lost 2 bases and J 6 bases, leaving 9 bases between the germline ends. The CDR3 is made up of 13 amino acids. The CDR3 sequence: CASSVAGKNTIYF. The DNA for the CDR3 is TGTGCCAGCAGCGTTGCCGGGAAAAACACCATATATTTT.

Concerning this clone: The same CDR3 also results from other DNA sequences found in this sample. The rearrangement joins TRBV6-5 to TRBJ2-4; possibly TRBD2 for D (5 bases). With 3 bases removed from V and 3 bases from J, the gap between germline ends came to 12 bases. The CDR3 has 15 amino acids. The germline gives CDR1 MNHEY, CDR2 SVGAGI. The CDR3 loop reads CASSYSPGGKNIQYF. The CDR3 coding sequence is TGTGCCAGCAGTTATAGCCCCGGAGGCAAAAACATTCAGTACTTC.

The V gene is TRBV6-4, the J gene TRBJ2-1; weak D call: TRBD2 (7 bases). V gave up 0 bases and J gave up 4 bases, with 13 bases separating them. The germline V gene encodes CDR1 MRHNA and CDR2 SNTAGT. The length of the CDR3 is 16 residues. CDR3 nucleotide sequence: TGTGCCAGCAGTGACTCGACAGGACTAGATTACAATGAGCAGTTCTTC. This sequence encodes CASSDSTGLDYNEQFF.